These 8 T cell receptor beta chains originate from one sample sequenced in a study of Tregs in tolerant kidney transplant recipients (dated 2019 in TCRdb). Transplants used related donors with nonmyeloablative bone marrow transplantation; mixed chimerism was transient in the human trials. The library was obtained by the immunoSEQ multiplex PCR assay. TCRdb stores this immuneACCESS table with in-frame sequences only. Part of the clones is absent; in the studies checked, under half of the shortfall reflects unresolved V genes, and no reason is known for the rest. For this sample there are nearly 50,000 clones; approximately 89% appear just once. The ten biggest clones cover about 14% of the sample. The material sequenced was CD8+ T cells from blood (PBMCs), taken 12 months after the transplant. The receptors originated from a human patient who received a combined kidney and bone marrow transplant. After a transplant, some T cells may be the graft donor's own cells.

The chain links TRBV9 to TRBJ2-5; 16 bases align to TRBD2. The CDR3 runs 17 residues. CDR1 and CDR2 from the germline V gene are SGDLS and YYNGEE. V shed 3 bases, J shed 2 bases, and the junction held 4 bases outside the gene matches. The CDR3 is CASSAGLAGGLQETQYF. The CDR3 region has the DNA TGTGCCAGCAGCGCGGGACTAGCGGGGGGGCTGCAAGAGACCCAGTACTTC.

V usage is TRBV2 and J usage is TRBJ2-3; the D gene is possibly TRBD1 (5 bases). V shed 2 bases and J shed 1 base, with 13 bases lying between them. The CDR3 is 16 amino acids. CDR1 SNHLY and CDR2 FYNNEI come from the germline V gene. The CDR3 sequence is CASSEPDLGGTDTQYF. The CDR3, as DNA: TGTGCCAGCAGTGAACCCGACCTAGGGGGCACAGATACGCAGTATTTT.

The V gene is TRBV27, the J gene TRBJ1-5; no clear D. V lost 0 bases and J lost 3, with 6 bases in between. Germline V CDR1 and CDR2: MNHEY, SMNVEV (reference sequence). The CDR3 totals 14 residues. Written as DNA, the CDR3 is TGTGCCAGCAGTTTATCCCAGGCCAATCAGCCCCAGCATTTT. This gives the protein CASSLSQANQPQHF.

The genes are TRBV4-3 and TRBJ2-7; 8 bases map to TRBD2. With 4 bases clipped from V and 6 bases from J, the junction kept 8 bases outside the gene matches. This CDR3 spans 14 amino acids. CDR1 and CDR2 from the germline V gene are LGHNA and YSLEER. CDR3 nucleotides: TGCGCCAGCAGCCCAGGACTAGCTTCCCTCGAGCAGTACTTC. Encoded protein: CASSPGLASLEQYF.

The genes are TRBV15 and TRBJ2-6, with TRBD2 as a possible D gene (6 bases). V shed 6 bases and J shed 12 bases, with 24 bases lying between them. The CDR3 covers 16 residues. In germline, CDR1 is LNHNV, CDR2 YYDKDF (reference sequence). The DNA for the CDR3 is TGTGCCACCAGAATAGCGTCTGGCTCTGGGGAGGCCGTCCTGACTTTC. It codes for CATRIASGSGEAVLTF.

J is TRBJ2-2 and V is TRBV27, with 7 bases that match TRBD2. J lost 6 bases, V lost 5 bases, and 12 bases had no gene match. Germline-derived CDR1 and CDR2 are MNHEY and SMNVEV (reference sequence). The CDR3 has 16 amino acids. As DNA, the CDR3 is TGTGCCAGCAGTCCGAGTGCTAGCGGATTTGCCGGGGAGCTGTTTTTT. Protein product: CASSPSASGFAGELFF.

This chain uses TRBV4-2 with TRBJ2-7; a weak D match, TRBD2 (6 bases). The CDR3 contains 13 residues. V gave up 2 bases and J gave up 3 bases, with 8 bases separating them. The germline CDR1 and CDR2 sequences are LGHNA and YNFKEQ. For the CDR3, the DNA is TGTGCCAGCAGCCAACGGGAGTACTACGAGCAGTACTTC. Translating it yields CASSQREYYEQYF.

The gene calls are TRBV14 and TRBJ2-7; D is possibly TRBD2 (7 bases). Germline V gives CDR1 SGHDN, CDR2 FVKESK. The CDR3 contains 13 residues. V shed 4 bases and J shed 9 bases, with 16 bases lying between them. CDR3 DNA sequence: TGTGCCAGCAGCCGGTGGGGGGGGCGCGGGCAGTACTTC. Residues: CASSRWGGRGQYF.